This TCR beta chain originates from a study of T cell responses to AZD1222 COVID-19 vaccine. In germline, CDR1 is WNHNN, CDR2 SYGVQD (reference sequence). The CDR3 is made up of 15 amino acids. V shed 9 bases, J shed 2 bases, and the junction held 9 bases outside the gene matches. The table lists this clone with a few counts. Libraries were prepared by immunoSEQ multiplex PCR; TCRdb keeps only in-frame clonotypes and omits some of them. The repertoire holds fewer than 120,000 clones, with 65% to 85% as singletons. This chain joins TRBV10-1 and TRBJ2-5, with TRBD2 matching 10 bases. This TCR was sampled from an adult in good health. Sequenced material: peripheral blood, taken on day 0 of AZD1222 vaccination. CDR3: CASSPSGRIQETQYF. Written as DNA, the CDR3 is TGCGCCAGTTCGCCTAGCGGGAGAATACAAGAGACCCAGTACTTC.